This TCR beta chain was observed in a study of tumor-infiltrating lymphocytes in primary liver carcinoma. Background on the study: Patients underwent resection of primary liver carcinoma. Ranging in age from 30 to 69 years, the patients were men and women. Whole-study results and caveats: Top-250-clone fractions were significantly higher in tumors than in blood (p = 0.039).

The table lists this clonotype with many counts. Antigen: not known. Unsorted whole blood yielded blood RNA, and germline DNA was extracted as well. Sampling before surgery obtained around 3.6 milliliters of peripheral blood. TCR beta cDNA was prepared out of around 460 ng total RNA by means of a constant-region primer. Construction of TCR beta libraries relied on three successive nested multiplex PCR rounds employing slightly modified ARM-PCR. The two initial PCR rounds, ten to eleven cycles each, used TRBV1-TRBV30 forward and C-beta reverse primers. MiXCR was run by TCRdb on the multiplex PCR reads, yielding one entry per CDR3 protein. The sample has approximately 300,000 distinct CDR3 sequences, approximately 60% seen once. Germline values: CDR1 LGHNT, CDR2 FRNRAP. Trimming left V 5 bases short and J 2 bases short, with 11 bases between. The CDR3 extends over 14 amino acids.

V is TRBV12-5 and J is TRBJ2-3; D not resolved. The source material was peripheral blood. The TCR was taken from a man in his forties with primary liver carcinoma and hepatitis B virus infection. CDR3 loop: CASGLQPSTDTQYF. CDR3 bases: TGTGCTAGTGGTCTACAACCTTCCACAGATACGCAGTATTTT.